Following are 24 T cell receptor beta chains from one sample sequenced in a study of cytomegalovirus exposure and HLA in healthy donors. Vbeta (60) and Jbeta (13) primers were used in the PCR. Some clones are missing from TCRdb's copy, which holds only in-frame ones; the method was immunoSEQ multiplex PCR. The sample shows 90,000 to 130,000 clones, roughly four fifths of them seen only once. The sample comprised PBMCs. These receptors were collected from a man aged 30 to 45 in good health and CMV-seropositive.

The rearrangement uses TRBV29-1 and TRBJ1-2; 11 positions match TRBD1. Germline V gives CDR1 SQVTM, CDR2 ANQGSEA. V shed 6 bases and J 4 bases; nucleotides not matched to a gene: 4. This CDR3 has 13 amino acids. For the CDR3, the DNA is TGCAGCGTGCGGACAGGGGGCGGCTATGGCTACACCTTC. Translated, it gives CSVRTGGGYGYTF.

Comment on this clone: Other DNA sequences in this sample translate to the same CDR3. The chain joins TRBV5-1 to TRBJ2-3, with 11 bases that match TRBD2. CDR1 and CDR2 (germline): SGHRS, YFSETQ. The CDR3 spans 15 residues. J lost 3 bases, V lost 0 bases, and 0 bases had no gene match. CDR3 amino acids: CASSLVAGGTDTQYF. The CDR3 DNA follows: TGCGCCAGCAGCTTGGTAGCGGGGGGGACAGATACGCAGTATTTT.

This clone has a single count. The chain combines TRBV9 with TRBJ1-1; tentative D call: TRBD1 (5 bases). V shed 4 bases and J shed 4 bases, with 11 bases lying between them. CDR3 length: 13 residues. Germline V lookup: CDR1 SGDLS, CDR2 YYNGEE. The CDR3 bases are TGTGCCAGCAGCAGAGGGGAGGCCACTGAAGCTTTCTTT. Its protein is CASSRGEATEAFF.

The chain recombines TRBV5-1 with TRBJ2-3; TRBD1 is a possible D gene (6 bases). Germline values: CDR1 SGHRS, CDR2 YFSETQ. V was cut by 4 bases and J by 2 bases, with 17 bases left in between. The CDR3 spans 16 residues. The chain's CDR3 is CASSPYLNRVTDTQYF. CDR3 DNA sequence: TGCGCCAGCAGCCCTTACTTAAACAGGGTCACAGATACGCAGTATTTT.

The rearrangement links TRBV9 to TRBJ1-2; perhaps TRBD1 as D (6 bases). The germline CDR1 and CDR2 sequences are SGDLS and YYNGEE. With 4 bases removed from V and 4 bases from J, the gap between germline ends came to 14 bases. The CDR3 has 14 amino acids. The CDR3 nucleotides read TGTGCCAGCAGCCTGATGCAGGGGAGCTATGGCTACACCTTC. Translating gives CASSLMQGSYGYTF.

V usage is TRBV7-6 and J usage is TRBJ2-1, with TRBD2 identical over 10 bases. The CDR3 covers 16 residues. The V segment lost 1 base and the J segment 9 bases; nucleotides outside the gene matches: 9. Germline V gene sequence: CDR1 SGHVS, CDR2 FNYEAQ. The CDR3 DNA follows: TGTGCCAGCAGCTTAGTTTCTAGCGGGGGCCAAGGTGAGCAGTTCTTC. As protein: CASSLVSSGGQGEQFF. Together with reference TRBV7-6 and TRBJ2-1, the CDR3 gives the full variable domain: GAGVSQSPRYKVTKRGQDVALRCDPISGHVSLYWYRQALGQGPEFLTYFNYEAQQDKSGLPNDRFSAERPEGSISTLTIQRTEQRDSAMYRCASSLVSSGGQGEQFFGPGTRLTVL.

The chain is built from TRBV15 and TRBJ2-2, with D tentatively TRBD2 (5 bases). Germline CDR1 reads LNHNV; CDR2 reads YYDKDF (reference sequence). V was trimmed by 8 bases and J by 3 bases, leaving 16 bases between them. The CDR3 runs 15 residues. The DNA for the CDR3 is TGTGCCACCGGACCGCCTTTCGGGGACACCGGGGAGCTGTTTTTT. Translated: CATGPPFGDTGELFF.

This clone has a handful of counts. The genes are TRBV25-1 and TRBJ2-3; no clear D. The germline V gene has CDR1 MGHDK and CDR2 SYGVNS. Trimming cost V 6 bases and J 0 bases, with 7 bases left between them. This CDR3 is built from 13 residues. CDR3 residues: CASSPPSTDTQYF. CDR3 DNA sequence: TGTGCCAGCAGCCCCCCAAGCACAGATACGCAGTATTTT.

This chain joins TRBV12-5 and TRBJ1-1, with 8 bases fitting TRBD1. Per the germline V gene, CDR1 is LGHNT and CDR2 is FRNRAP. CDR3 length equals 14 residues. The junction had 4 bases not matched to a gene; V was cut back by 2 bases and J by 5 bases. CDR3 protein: CASGLNRGRTEAFF. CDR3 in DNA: TGTGCTAGTGGTTTGAACAGGGGGAGGACTGAAGCTTTCTTT. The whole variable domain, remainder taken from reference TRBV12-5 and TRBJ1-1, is DARVTQTPRHKVTEMGQEVTMRCQPILGHNTVFWYRQTMMQGLELLAYFRNRAPLDDSGMPKDRFSAEMPDATLATLKIQPSEPRDSAVYFCASGLNRGRTEAFFGQGTRLTVV.

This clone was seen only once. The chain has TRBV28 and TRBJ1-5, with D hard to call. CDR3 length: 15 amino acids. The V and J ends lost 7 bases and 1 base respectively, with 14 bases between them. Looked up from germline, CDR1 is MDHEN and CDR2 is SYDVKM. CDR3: CASTPRRGSNQPQHF. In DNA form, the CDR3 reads TGTGCCAGCACCCCCAGAAGAGGGAGCAATCAGCCCCAGCATTTT.

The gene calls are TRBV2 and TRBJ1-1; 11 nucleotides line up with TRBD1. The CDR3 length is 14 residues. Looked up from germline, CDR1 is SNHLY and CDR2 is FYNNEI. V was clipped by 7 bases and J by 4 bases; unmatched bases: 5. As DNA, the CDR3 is TGTGCCAGCACCGCGGGACAGGGGGTCACTGAAGCTTTCTTT. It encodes CASTAGQGVTEAFF.

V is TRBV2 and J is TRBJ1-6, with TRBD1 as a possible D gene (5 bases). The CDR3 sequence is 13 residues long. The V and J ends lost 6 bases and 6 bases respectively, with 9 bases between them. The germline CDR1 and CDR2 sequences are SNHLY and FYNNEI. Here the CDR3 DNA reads TGTGCCAGCAGGCGGCAGGGTAATTCACCCCTCCACTTT. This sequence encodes CASRRQGNSPLHF. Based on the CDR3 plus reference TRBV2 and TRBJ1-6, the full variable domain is EPEVTQTPSHQVTQMGQEVILRCVPISNHLYFYWYRQILGQKVEFLVSFYNNEISEKSEIFDDQFSVERPDGSNFTLKIRSTKLEDSAMYFCASRRQGNSPLHFGNGTRLTVT.

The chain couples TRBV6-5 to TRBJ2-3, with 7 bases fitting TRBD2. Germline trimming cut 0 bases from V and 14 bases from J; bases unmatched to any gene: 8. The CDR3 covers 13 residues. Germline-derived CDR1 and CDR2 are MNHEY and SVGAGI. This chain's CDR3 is CASSYSIGGEGYF. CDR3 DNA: TGTGCCAGCAGTTACTCGATCGGCGGGGAGGGGTATTTT.

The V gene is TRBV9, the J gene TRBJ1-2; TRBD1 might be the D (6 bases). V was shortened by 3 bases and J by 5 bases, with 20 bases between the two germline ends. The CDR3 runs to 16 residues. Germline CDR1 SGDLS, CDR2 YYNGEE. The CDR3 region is CASSARGGPGPYGYTF. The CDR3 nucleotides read TGTGCCAGCAGCGCCCGGGGGGGCCCTGGCCCGTATGGCTACACCTTC.

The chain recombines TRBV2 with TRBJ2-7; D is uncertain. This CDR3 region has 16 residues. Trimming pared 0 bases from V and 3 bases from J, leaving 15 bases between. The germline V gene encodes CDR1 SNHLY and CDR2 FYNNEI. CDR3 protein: CASSEAFGGLNYEQYF. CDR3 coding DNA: TGTGCCAGCAGTGAAGCCTTCGGCGGTCTAAACTACGAGCAGTACTTC.

For the CDR3, the DNA is TGTGCCAGCAGCCCGAGGTCCTACAATGAGCAGTTCTTC. Its translation: CASSPRSYNEQFF. The chain has TRBV5-5 and TRBJ2-1, with D unresolved. This CDR3 comprises 13 residues. Germline loops: CDR1 SGHKS, CDR2 YYEKEE (reference sequence). Trimming stripped 4 bases from V and 1 base from J, with 6 bases between.

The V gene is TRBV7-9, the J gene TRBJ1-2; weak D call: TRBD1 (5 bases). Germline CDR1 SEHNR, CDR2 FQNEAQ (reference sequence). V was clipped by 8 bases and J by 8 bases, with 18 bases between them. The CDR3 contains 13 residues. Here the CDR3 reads CASATPGTGGYTF. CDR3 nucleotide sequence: TGTGCCAGCGCCACTCCGGGGACTGGGGGCTACACCTTC.

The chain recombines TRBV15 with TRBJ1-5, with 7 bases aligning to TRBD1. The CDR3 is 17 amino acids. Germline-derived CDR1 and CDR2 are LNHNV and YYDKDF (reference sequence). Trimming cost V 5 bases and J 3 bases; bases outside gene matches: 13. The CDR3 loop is CATSHPGQGQYNQPQHF. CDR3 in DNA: TGTGCCACCAGCCACCCGGGCCAGGGACAGTACAATCAGCCCCAGCATTTT.

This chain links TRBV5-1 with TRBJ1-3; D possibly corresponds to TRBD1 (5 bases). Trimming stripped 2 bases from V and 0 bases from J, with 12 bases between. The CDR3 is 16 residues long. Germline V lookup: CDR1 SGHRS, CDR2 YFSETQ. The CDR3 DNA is TGCGCCAGCAGCTTAGGGACTTCGAGCTCTGGAAACACCATATATTTT. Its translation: CASSLGTSSSGNTIYF.

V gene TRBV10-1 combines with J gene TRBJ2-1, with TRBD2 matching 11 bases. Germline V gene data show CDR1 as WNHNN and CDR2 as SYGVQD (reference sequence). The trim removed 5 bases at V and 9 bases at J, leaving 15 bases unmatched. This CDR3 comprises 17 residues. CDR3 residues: CASSPLAGGMGRSEQFF. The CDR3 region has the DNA TGCGCCAGCAGTCCCCTAGCGGGAGGAATGGGTCGCAGTGAGCAGTTCTTC.

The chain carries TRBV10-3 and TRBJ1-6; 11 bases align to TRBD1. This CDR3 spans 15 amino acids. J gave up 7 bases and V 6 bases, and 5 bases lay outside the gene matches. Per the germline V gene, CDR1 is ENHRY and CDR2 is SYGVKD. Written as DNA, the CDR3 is TGTGCCATCAGGGAGGGACAGGGGGAAAATTCACCCCTCCACTTT. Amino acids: CAIREGQGENSPLHF.

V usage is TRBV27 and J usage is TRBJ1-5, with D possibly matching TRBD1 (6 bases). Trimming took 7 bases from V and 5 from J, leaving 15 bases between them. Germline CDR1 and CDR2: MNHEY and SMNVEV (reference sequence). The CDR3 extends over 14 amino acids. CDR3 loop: CASMVGRGHQPQHF. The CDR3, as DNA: TGTGCCAGCATGGTGGGGCGGGGGCATCAGCCCCAGCATTTT.

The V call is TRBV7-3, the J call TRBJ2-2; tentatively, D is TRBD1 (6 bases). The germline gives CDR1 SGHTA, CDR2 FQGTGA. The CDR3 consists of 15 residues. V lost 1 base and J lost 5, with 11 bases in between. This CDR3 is CASSLMGALTGELFF. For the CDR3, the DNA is TGTGCCAGCAGCTTAATGGGGGCTCTAACCGGGGAGCTGTTTTTT. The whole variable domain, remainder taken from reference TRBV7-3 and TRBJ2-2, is GAGVSQTPSNKVTEKGKYVELRCDPISGHTALYWYRQSLGQGPEFLIYFQGTGAADDSGLPNDRFFAVRPEGSVSTLKIQRTERGDSAVYLCASSLMGALTGELFFGEGSRLTVL.

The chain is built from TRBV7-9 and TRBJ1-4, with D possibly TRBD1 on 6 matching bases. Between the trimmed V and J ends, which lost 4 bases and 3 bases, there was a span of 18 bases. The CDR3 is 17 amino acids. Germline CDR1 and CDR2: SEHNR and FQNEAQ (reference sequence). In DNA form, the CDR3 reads TGTGCCAGCAGCTCTCTGATCTGGGGGCCGGCTAATGAAAAACTGTTTTTT. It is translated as CASSSLIWGPANEKLFF. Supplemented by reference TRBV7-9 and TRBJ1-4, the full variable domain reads DTGVSQNPRHKITKRGQNVTFRCDPISEHNRLYWYRQTLGQGPEFLTYFQNEAQLEKSRLLSDRFSAERPKGSFSTLEIQRTEQGDSAMYLCASSSLIWGPANEKLFFGSGTQLSVL.